These 5 T cell receptor beta chains share one sample of origin, sequenced in a study of T cell therapy after organ transplantation. Clones were read by immunoSEQ multiplex PCR, and TCRdb kept only the in-frame ones, dropping some. The profile covers thousands of clones, with 70% to 75% appearing a single time and 25% to 30% taken by the ten largest. Their antigens are not known. This sample comprised CD8+ T cells from blood, obtained before autologous CMV-specific T cell therapy. The receptors come from a human patient who had received a solid organ transplant and had CMV disease.

The chain is built from TRBV13 and TRBJ2-1; 10 bases align to TRBD1. The ends lost 5 bases at V and 7 bases at J; junction bases unmatched: 14. CDR3 length: 17 residues. In germline, CDR1 is PRHDT, CDR2 FYEKMQ (reference sequence). Here the CDR3 reads CASSPEGQGRRKNEQFF. In DNA form, the CDR3 reads TGTGCCAGCAGCCCAGAGGGACAGGGGAGAAGAAAAAATGAGCAGTTCTTC.

The V call is TRBV19, the J call TRBJ2-3; 13 bases are a match to TRBD2. J lost 5 bases, V lost 6 bases, and 8 bases had no gene match. CDR3 length equals 16 residues. Germline V gene sequence: CDR1 LNHDA, CDR2 SQIVND (reference sequence). CDR3 nucleotides: TGTGCCAGTAGAACCAGGACTAGCGGGAGAATAGATACGCAGTATTTT. This codes for CASRTRTSGRIDTQYF.

CDR3 DNA sequence: TGTGCCAGCAGCTTAGAACTTAGCGCAGATACGCAGTATTTT. This encodes CASSLELSADTQYF. V gene TRBV7-9 combines with J gene TRBJ2-3; a possible D gene is TRBD2 (5 bases). The germline V gene encodes CDR1 SEHNR and CDR2 FQNEAQ (reference sequence). The CDR3 consists of 14 residues. The germline V and J ends were trimmed by 1 base and 4 bases, with 9 bases remaining between them. Looking up the rest from reference TRBV7-9 and TRBJ2-3 gives the full variable domain: DTGVSQNPRHKITKRGQNVTFRCDPISEHNRLYWYRQTLGQGPEFLTYFQNEAQLEKSRLLSDRFSAERPKGSFSTLEIQRTEQGDSAMYLCASSLELSADTQYFGPGTRLTVL.

The chain employs TRBV7-3 and TRBJ2-1; 11 bases are a match to TRBD2. Losses at the gene ends were 4 bases for V and 4 bases for J; bases not matched to a gene: 6. From germline, CDR1 is SGHTA and CDR2 FQGTGA. This CDR3 is 16 amino acids long. CDR3: CASSSTSGDAYNEQFF. The CDR3 DNA sequence: TGTGCCAGCAGCTCGACTAGCGGGGACGCTTACAATGAGCAGTTCTTC.

The chain employs TRBV7-9 and TRBJ1-2; perhaps TRBD1 as D (5 bases). Trimming took 5 bases from V and 4 from J, leaving 14 bases between them. Germline CDR1 is SEHNR and CDR2 is FQNEAQ (reference sequence). The CDR3 contains 14 residues. CDR3 in DNA: TGTGCCAGCAGCCGGGACCAAGGAGGCTATGGCTACACCTTC. Encoded protein: CASSRDQGGYGYTF.